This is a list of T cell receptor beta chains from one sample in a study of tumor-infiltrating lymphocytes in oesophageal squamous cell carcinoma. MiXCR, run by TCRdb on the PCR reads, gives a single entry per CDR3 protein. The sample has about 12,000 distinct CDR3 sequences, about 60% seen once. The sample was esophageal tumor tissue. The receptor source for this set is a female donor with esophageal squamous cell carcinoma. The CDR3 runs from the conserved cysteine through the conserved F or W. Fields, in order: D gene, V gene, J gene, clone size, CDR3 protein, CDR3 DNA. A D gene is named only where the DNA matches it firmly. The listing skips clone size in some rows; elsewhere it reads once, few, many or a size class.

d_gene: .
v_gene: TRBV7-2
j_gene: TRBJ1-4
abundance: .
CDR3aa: CASSLVGTEAGKLFF
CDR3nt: TGTGCCAGCAGCTTAGTCGGGACCGAAGCCGGAAAACTGTTTTTT

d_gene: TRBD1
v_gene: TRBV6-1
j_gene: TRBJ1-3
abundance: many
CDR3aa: CASSAATGVGNTIYF
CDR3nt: TGTGCCAGCAGTGCCGCTACAGGGGTCGGAAACACCATATATTTT

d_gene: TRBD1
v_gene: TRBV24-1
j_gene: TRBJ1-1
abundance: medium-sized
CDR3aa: CATSGQGKTEAFF
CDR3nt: TGTGCCACCAGTGGACAGGGAAAGACTGAAGCTTTCTTT

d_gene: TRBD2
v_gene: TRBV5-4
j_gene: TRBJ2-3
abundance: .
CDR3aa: CASSLQREIADTQYF
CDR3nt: TGTGCCAGCAGCTTACAGCGGGAGATCGCAGATACGCAGTATTTT

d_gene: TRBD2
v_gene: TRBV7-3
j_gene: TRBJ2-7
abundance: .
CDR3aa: CASSLAGGHEQYF
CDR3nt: TGTGCCAGCAGCTTAGCGGGAGGACACGAGCAGTACTTC

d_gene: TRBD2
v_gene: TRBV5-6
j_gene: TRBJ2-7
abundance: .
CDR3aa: CASSLRGLASYEQYF
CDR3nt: TGTGCCAGCAGCTTGAGGGGACTAGCCTCCTACGAGCAGTACTTC

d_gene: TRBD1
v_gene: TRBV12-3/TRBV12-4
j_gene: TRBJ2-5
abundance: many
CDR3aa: CASSWDRAGIQETQYF
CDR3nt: TGTGCCAGCAGTTGGGACAGGGCCGGAATTCAAGAGACCCAGTACTTC

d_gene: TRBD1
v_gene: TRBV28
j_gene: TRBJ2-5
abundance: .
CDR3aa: CASSPGGQETQYF
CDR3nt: TGTGCCAGCAGTCCAGGGGGACAAGAGACCCAATACTTC

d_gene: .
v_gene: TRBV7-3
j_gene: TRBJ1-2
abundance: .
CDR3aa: CASSLQADLNYGYTF
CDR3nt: TGTGCCAGCAGCTTACAAGCAGATTTGAACTATGGCTACACCTTC

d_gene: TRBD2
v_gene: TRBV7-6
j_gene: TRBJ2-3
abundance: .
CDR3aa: CASSPLSPNPTSGSGDTQYF
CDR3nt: TGTGCCAGCAGCCCACTAAGCCCAAACCCGACTAGCGGGAGTGGAGATACGCAGTATTTT